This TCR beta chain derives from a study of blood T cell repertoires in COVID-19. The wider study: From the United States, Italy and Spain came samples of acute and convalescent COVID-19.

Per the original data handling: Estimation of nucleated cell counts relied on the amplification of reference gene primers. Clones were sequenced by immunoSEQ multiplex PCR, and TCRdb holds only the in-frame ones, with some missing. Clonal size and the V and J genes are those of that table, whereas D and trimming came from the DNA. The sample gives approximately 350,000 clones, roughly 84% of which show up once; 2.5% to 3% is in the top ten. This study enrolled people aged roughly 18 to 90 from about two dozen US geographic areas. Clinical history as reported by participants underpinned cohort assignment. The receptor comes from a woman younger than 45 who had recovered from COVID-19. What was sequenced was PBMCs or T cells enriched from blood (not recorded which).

CDR3 region: CASSSSGLAAQYF. As DNA, the CDR3 is TGTGCCAGCAGTTCCTCGGGACTAGCTGCGCAGTATTTT. The rearrangement uses TRBV27 and TRBJ2-3, with 9 nucleotides matching TRBD2. This CDR3 contains 13 residues. The germline gives CDR1 MNHEY, CDR2 SMNVEV (reference sequence). After removal of 4 bases from V and 10 bases from J, the junction contained 6 bases not matched to a gene.